The 3 T cell receptor beta chains reported below all come from one sample, sequenced in a study of cytomegalovirus exposure and HLA in healthy donors. PCR was performed using 60 Vbeta and 13 Jbeta primers. The protocol was immunoSEQ multiplex PCR, while the TCRdb copy is restricted to in-frame clones and leaves out a portion. The data show 85,000 to 100,000 clones, over 75% seen once. Sequenced material: PBMCs. The receptor set was obtained from a man aged 25 to 40 in good health and CMV-seronegative.

The chain has TRBV6-5 and TRBJ2-6, with unresolved D. The CDR3 totals 16 residues. Germline CDR1 reads MNHEY; CDR2 reads SVGAGI. With 2 bases removed from V and 0 bases from J, the gap between germline ends came to 8 bases. The CDR3 region is CASSYQAFSGANVLTF. The CDR3 DNA reads TGTGCCAGCAGTTACCAGGCCTTCTCTGGGGCCAACGTCCTGACTTTC.

The J gene is TRBJ1-1, the V gene TRBV30; D gene uncertain. The CDR3 contains 14 residues. CDR1 and CDR2 (germline): GTSNPN, SVGIG (reference sequence). Trimming left V 2 bases short and J 1 base short, with 11 bases between. CDR3 protein: CAWSKRRWNTEAFF. The CDR3 DNA is TGTGCCTGGAGTAAGAGGCGGTGGAACACTGAAGCTTTCTTT.

The gene calls are TRBV19 and TRBJ2-3; TRBD1 is a possible D gene (5 bases). This CDR3 contains 16 residues. Germline V gene data show CDR1 as LNHDA and CDR2 as SQIVND (reference sequence). Trimming cost V 4 bases and J 2 bases, with 16 bases left between them. For the CDR3, the DNA is TGTGCCAGTAGTACTAGGACAAGAGTATCCACAGATACGCAGTATTTT. This encodes CASSTRTRVSTDTQYF.